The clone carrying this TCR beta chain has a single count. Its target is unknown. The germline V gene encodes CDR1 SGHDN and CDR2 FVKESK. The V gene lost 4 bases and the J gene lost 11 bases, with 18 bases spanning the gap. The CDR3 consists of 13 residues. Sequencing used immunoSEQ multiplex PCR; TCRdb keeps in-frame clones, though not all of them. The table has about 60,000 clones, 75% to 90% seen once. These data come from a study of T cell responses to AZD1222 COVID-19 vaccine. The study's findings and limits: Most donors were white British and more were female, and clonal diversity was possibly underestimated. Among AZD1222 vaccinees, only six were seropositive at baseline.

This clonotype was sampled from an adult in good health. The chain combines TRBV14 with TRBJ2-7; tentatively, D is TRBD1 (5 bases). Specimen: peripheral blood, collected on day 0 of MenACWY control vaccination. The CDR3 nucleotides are TGTGCCAGCAGCCCGGTTCAAAGAAGGGGCAAGTACTTC. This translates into CASSPVQRRGKYF.